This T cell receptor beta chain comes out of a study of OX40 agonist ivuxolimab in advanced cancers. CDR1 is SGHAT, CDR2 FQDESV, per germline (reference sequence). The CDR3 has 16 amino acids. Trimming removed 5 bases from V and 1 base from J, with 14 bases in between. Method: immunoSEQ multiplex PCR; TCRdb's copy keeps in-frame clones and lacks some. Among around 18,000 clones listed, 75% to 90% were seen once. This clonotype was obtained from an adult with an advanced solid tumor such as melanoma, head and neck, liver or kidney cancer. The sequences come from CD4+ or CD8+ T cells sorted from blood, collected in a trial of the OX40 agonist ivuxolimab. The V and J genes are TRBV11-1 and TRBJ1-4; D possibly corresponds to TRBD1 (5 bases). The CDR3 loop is CASSPRSGGTNEKLFF. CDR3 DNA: TGTGCCAGCAGCCCTCGGTCCGGGGGAACTAATGAAAAACTGTTTTTT.